This TCR beta chain was recovered during a study of identical twins. Study-wide findings and caveats: The more abundant beta clonotypes in cord blood had fewer insertions, and memory repertoires did not show this.

Unique molecular identifiers were in the cDNA, with template-switch universal primer binding. TCRdb reprocessed the 5' RACE reads via MiXCR and lists one record per CDR3 protein. Of 400,000 to 550,000 distinct CDR3 sequences listed, roughly an eighth are singletons. Germline V lookup: CDR1 SGHRS, CDR2 YFSETQ. With V trimmed by 0 bases and J by 4 bases, 3 bases remained unmatched. The CDR3 is made up of 15 amino acids. This clonotype was seen more than once but under ten times. The antigen is unknown. The sample also formed part of further work on yellow fever vaccine responses in identical twins. This second study says: Twins showed a vaccine T cell response that reportedly seemed partly convergent, partly personalized.

Sequenced material: CD4+ T cells sorted from blood. This TCR was sampled from a woman between 18 and 30 years old in good health. V usage is TRBV5-1 and J usage is TRBJ2-5; 10 nucleotides align to TRBD1. The CDR3 DNA reads as TGCGCCAGCAGCTTGGATGACAGGGGGCTAGAGACCCAGTACTTC. This encodes CASSLDDRGLETQYF.